This T cell receptor (beta chain) was sequenced during a study of CD8 T cells in ankylosing spondylitis. Whole-study results and caveats: Disease-associated clones were CD8+ and fairly uncommon in peripheral blood. Several of the motif variants were reported before in synovial fluid and blood from reactive arthritis. Among TCR beta sequences, a motif of roughly 8 highly homologous variants appeared characteristic of ankylosing spondylitis blood. Researchers reportedly found disease-linked clones significantly enriched in matched ankylosing spondylitis synovial fluid.

Unmatched junction bases numbered 11, after V lost 5 bases and J lost 6 bases. The CDR3 extends over 16 amino acids. CDR1 and CDR2 (germline): ENHRY, SYGVKD. A quantitative 5'-RACE method, one with molecular barcodes, was used to make TCR beta libraries. TCRdb redid the calling of the 5' RACE reads with MiXCR, one entry per CDR3 protein. This sample has about 800,000 distinct CDR3 sequences, with over 9.5% found just once. In its sample, this clonotype was seen a few times. The target antigen is unknown. Material for sequencing was blood, either unsorted or a sorted T cell fraction (not recorded which). The clonotype was recovered from a male donor with ankylosing spondylitis. The chain recombines TRBV10-3 with TRBJ2-1; TRBD2 matches at 9 bases. CDR3 sequence reads: CAISTTGGGGVNEQFF. CDR3 in DNA: TGTGCCATCAGTACCACCGGGGGCGGGGGGGTCAATGAGCAGTTCTTC.